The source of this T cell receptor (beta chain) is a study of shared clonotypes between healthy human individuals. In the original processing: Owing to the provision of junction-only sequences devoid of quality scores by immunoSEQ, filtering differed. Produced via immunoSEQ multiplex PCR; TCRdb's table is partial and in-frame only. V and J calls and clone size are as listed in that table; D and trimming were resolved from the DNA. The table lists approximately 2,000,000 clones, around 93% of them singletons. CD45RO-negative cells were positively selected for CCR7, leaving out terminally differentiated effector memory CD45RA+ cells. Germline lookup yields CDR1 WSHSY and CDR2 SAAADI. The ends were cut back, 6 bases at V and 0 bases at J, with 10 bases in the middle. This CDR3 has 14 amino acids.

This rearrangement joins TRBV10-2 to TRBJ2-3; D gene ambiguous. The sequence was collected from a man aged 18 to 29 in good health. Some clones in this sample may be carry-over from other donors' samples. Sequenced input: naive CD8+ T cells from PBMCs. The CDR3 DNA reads TGCGCCAGCAGCCACCGGAGTAGCACAGATACGCAGTATTTT. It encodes CASSHRSSTDTQYF.